Presented here are 4 T cell receptor beta chains from one specimen sequenced in a study of radiotherapy plus CTLA-4 blockade in lung cancer. Produced via immunoSEQ multiplex PCR; TCRdb's table is partial and in-frame only. Of more than 25,000 clones in the sample, over 60% were seen once. Sequenced here: peripheral blood, sampled from a patient treated with radiotherapy plus ipilimumab. Every receptor here comes from a human donor with non-small cell lung cancer that progressed on radiotherapy plus ipilimumab.

This clone was counted only a few times. The chain couples TRBV4-1 to TRBJ1-2; D call uncertain. V dropped 3 bases and J dropped 4 bases, with 12 bases sitting between them. This CDR3 spans 14 amino acids. From germline, CDR1 is MGHRA and CDR2 YSYEKL. The CDR3 DNA follows: TGCGCCAGCAGCCAGGGCGGACCGCGCTATGGCTACACCTTC. This translates into CASSQGGPRYGYTF.

Only a few counts were recorded for this clone. The chain joins TRBV27 to TRBJ1-2, with D perhaps matching TRBD1 (6 bases). CDR3 length: 14 amino acids. V was trimmed by 5 bases and J by 8 bases, leaving 18 bases between them. Germline values: CDR1 MNHEY, CDR2 SMNVEV (reference sequence). The CDR3 is CASSPGAGVVGYTF. The CDR3 nucleotides are TGTGCCAGCAGTCCGGGGGCGGGGGTTGTAGGCTACACCTTC.

This clone came up a few times. J is TRBJ2-7 and V is TRBV28; no clear D gene. The V end lost 2 bases, the J end lost 6 bases, and 8 bases lay between the germline ends. The CDR3 length is 12 residues. Germline V gene lookup returns CDR1 MDHEN and CDR2 SYDVKM. For the CDR3, the DNA is TGTGCCAGCAGTTTAGGCCAACGCGAGCAGTACTTC. Protein product: CASSLGQREQYF.

The rearrangement joins TRBV19 to TRBJ2-7; D possibly uses TRBD1 or TRBD2 (6 bases each). V lost 10 bases, J lost 2 bases, and 12 bases lay in between. Germline V CDR1 and CDR2: LNHDA, SQIVND (reference sequence). The CDR3 has 12 amino acids. The CDR3 DNA reads TGTGCCACGGGGGACACCACCTACGAGCAGTACTTC. Its translation is CATGDTTYEQYF.